These 23 T cell receptor beta chains originate from one sample sequenced in a study of shared clonotypes between healthy human individuals. Profiling relied on immunoSEQ multiplex PCR, and the TCRdb table lists in-frame clones only, not all of them. The sample carries about 1,500,000 clones, roughly 96% recorded once. Material for sequencing was naive CD4+ T cells sorted from blood. The subset denotes: CD45RA+ positively selected. These receptor sequences come from a man aged 25 to 40 in good health.

Comments on this clone: Other DNA sequences from this sample encode an identical CDR3 as well. The J gene is TRBJ2-2, the V gene TRBV9; D uncertain. CDR3 length: 11 residues. Trimming removed 2 bases at V and 6 bases at J, with 2 bases between. Germline loops: CDR1 SGDLS, CDR2 YYNGEE. The CDR3 is CASSVPGELFF. As DNA, the CDR3 is TGTGCCAGCAGCGTCCCCGGGGAGCTGTTTTTT.

J is TRBJ2-7 and V is TRBV27; 8 bases are a match to TRBD2. The germline CDR1 and CDR2 sequences are MNHEY and SMNVEV (reference sequence). The CDR3 covers 15 residues. V gave up 5 bases and J gave up 6 bases; unmatched junction bases: 12. CDR3 in DNA: TGTGCCAGCAGTCCGCCAGCGGGAGCCTTGGCCGAGCAGTACTTC. Translating it yields CASSPPAGALAEQYF.

V is TRBV30 and J is TRBJ2-1; a weak D match, TRBD2 (5 bases). The V end was cut by 0 bases, the J end by 9 bases, with 6 bases between. From germline, CDR1 is GTSNPN and CDR2 SVGIG (reference sequence). The CDR3 has 11 residues. CDR3 region: CAWSVLVEQFF. Here the CDR3 DNA reads TGTGCCTGGAGTGTACTAGTTGAGCAGTTCTTC.

V is TRBV5-4 and J is TRBJ2-3; 9 nucleotides agree with TRBD2. With 3 bases clipped from V and 3 bases from J, the junction kept 11 bases outside the gene matches. The CDR3 has 17 residues. Germline V gene lookup returns CDR1 SGHNT and CDR2 YYREEE (reference sequence). The CDR3 DNA is TGTGCCAGCAGCTCTAGCGGGACGTCCTCGAGAACAGATACGCAGTATTTT. Protein product: CASSSSGTSSRTDTQYF.

The V call is TRBV10-2, the J call TRBJ2-7; possible D gene TRBD2, 6 bases. CDR1 is WSHSY, CDR2 SAAADI, per germline. V lost 0 bases and J lost 1, with 13 bases in between. The CDR3 length is 16 residues. CDR3 amino acids: CASSESGRERSYEQYF. CDR3 sequence (DNA): TGCGCCAGCAGTGAGTCGGGGCGGGAACGATCCTACGAGCAGTACTTC.

The V and J genes are TRBV2 and TRBJ1-3; TRBD1 matches at 8 bases. V trimming: 7 bases; J trimming: 4 bases; junction bases outside the gene matches: 3. The CDR3 sequence is 13 residues long. CDR1 SNHLY and CDR2 FYNNEI come from the germline V gene. The DNA of the CDR3 is TGTGCCAGCACGGGGGACAGGGGAAACACCATATATTTT. Translation gives CASTGDRGNTIYF.

The rearrangement links TRBV11-2 to TRBJ2-7; D possibly corresponds to TRBD2 (6 bases). Germline V gene lookup returns CDR1 SGHAT and CDR2 FQNNGV. Between the trimmed V and J ends, which lost 1 base and 3 bases, there was a span of 10 bases. The CDR3 has 14 residues. The CDR3 DNA reads as TGTGCCAGCAGCTTAGGGTGGCGGGACTACGAGCAGTACTTC. Translated: CASSLGWRDYEQYF. The full variable domain, rest sourced from reference TRBV11-2 and TRBJ2-7, is EAGVAQSPRYKIIEKRQSVAFWCNPISGHATLYWYQQILGQGPKLLIQFQNNGVVDDSQLPKDRFSAERLKGVDSTLKIQPAKLEDSAVYLCASSLGWRDYEQYFGPGTRLTVT.

The chain combines TRBV7-3 with TRBJ2-3; D unclear. The ends were cut back, 4 bases at V and 5 bases at J, with 13 bases in the middle. The V gene's germline CDR1 is SGHTA and CDR2 FQGTGA. This CDR3 is 14 amino acids long. The CDR3 sequence is CASSSHPPGDTQYF. Here the CDR3 DNA reads TGTGCCAGCAGCTCCCACCCGCCCGGAGATACGCAGTATTTT. Based on the CDR3 plus reference TRBV7-3 and TRBJ2-3, the full variable domain is GAGVSQTPSNKVTEKGKYVELRCDPISGHTALYWYRQSLGQGPEFLIYFQGTGAADDSGLPNDRFFAVRPEGSVSTLKIQRTERGDSAVYLCASSSHPPGDTQYFGPGTRLTVL.

The chain joins TRBV29-1 to TRBJ1-1; possible D gene TRBD1, 6 bases. The CDR3 extends over 10 amino acids. Trimming took off 6 bases at V and 11 bases at J, with 13 bases between the two ends. Per germline, CDR1 SQVTM and CDR2 ANQGSEA. CDR3 amino acids: CSVKGGRAFF. CDR3 bases: TGCAGCGTGAAGGGGGGTCGGGCTTTCTTT.

The chain has TRBV10-1 and TRBJ2-7; tentative D call: TRBD1 (6 bases). Trimming took off 2 bases at V and 2 bases at J, with 7 bases between the two ends. From germline, CDR1 is WNHNN and CDR2 SYGVQD (reference sequence). This CDR3 contains 13 residues. CDR3 loop: CASSEGQTYEQYF. CDR3 DNA: TGCGCCAGCAGTGAGGGACAGACCTACGAGCAGTACTTC.

The chain combines TRBV5-4 with TRBJ2-5; D might be TRBD2 (6 bases). Germline CDR1 reads SGHNT; CDR2 reads YYREEE (reference sequence). This CDR3 region has 13 residues. The V end was cut by 2 bases, the J end by 3 bases, with 8 bases between. The CDR3 is CASSFRREETQYF. CDR3 bases: TGTGCCAGCAGCTTTCGGAGGGAAGAGACCCAGTACTTC.

This chain uses TRBV4-1 with TRBJ2-7; D is undetermined. Trimming cost V 1 base and J 0 bases, with 13 bases left between them. The CDR3 loop spans 16 amino acids. Germline CDR1 MGHRA, CDR2 YSYEKL. CDR3 amino acids: CASSQAPASRSYEQYF. CDR3 sequence (DNA): TGCGCCAGCAGCCAAGCCCCAGCGAGCCGCTCCTACGAGCAGTACTTC.

V and J are TRBV5-6 and TRBJ2-7, with D unclear. This CDR3 has 12 residues. V was pared by 0 bases and J by 2 bases, with 3 bases between. Looked up from germline, CDR1 is SGHDT and CDR2 is YYEEEE. The CDR3 sequence: CASSLEPYEQYF. CDR3 DNA: TGTGCCAGCAGCTTGGAACCCTACGAGCAGTACTTC. The entire variable domain, with the rest obtained from reference TRBV5-6 and TRBJ2-7, is as follows: DAGVTQSPTHLIKTRGQQVTLRCSPKSGHDTVSWYQQALGQGPQFIFQYYEEEERQRGNFPDRFSGHQFPNYSSELNVNALLLGDSALYLCASSLEPYEQYFGPGTRLTVT.

V gene TRBV10-3 combines with J gene TRBJ2-5, with D perhaps TRBD2 (6 bases). The CDR3 contains 15 residues. V lost 4 bases, J lost 2 bases, and 14 bases lay in between. Germline V gene data show CDR1 as ENHRY and CDR2 as SYGVKD. The CDR3 DNA sequence: TGTGCCATCAGTGCTAGCCGAGGACTACAAGAGACCCAGTACTTC. It encodes CAISASRGLQETQYF.

This chain joins TRBV5-1 and TRBJ2-3; 8 nucleotides align to TRBD2. The ends lost 5 bases at V and 0 bases at J; junction bases unmatched: 5. CDR3 length: 15 amino acids. CDR1 and CDR2 (germline): SGHRS, YFSETQ. CDR3 sequence reads: CASRVSGESTDTQYF. As DNA, the CDR3 is TGCGCCAGCAGGGTTAGCGGGGAAAGCACAGATACGCAGTATTTT.

This chain joins TRBV5-4 and TRBJ2-3, with D perhaps assigned TRBD1 or TRBD2 (5 bases each). This CDR3 spans 16 amino acids. CDR1 SGHNT and CDR2 YYREEE come from the germline V gene (reference sequence). Trimming took 0 bases from V and 6 from J, leaving 17 bases between them. DNA of the CDR3: TGTGCCAGCAGCTTGGTCGGAGGCCCCGGGGCGGATACGCAGTATTTT. It specifies CASSLVGGPGADTQYF.

For this clone: Within the sample, other DNA sequences also encode this same CDR3. This chain uses TRBV19 with TRBJ2-5; tentatively, D is TRBD1 (6 bases). The V gene's germline CDR1 is LNHDA and CDR2 SQIVND (reference sequence). The length of the CDR3 is 14 residues. Between the trimmed V and J ends, which lost 0 bases and 2 bases, there was a span of 7 bases. The chain's CDR3 is CASSIDRGQETQYF. The DNA for the CDR3 is TGTGCCAGTAGTATAGACAGGGGACAAGAGACCCAGTACTTC.

The rearrangement uses TRBV2 and TRBJ1-2; possible D gene TRBD1, 6 bases. Trimming cost V 6 bases and J 0 bases, with 11 bases left between them. Germline V CDR1 and CDR2: SNHLY, FYNNEI. The length of the CDR3 is 14 residues. The DNA of the CDR3 is TGTGCCAGCAGGACGGACAGATCTAACTATGGCTACACCTTC. Amino acids: CASRTDRSNYGYTF.

The gene calls are TRBV6-6 and TRBJ2-5; a possible D gene is TRBD1 (6 bases). The CDR3 consists of 13 residues. V gave up 6 bases and J gave up 3 bases, with 11 bases separating them. CDR1 is MNHNY, CDR2 SVGAGI, per germline (reference sequence). In DNA form, the CDR3 reads TGTGCCAGCAGCCCTAGGGACAAAGAGACCCAGTACTTC. Protein: CASSPRDKETQYF.

The chain recombines TRBV7-9 with TRBJ2-2; D call uncertain. CDR1 is SEHNR and CDR2 is FQNEAQ in the germline V gene (reference sequence). V was shortened by 1 base and J by 7 bases, with 4 bases between the two germline ends. The CDR3 covers 12 residues. The CDR3 DNA is TGTGCCAGCAGCTTAGGAGACGGGGAGCTGTTTTTT. Its translation: CASSLGDGELFF.

DNA of the CDR3: TGTGCCAGCAGTTTGGTCCCCGACGTGACCTCCTACGAGCAGTACTTC. It codes for CASSLVPDVTSYEQYF. The J gene is TRBJ2-7, the V gene TRBV28, with D unclear. Germline CDR1 and CDR2: MDHEN and SYDVKM. The germline V and J ends were trimmed by 3 bases and 0 bases, with 15 bases remaining between them. CDR3 length: 16 residues.

J is TRBJ2-5 and V is TRBV5-6, with D unclear. The CDR3 is 13 amino acids. From germline, CDR1 is SGHDT and CDR2 YYEEEE. V dropped 3 bases and J dropped 1 base, with 7 bases sitting between them. This CDR3 is CASSSAPQETQYF. DNA of the CDR3: TGTGCCAGCAGCTCCGCGCCCCAAGAGACCCAGTACTTC.

The chain joins TRBV11-3 to TRBJ2-3; 10 bases are shared with TRBD1. With 1 base clipped from V and 3 bases from J, the junction kept 1 base outside the gene matches. Germline-derived CDR1 and CDR2 are SGHNT and YENEEA. The length of the CDR3 is 15 residues. In nucleotides, the CDR3 is TGTGCCAGCAGCTTAGGGACAGGGGGGACAGATACGCAGTATTTT. Protein sequence: CASSLGTGGTDTQYF. Together with reference TRBV11-3 and TRBJ2-3, the CDR3 gives the full variable domain: EAGVVQSPRYKIIEKKQPVAFWCNPISGHNTLYWYLQNLGQGPELLIRYENEEAVDDSQLPKDRFSAERLKGVDSTLKIQPAELGDSAVYLCASSLGTGGTDTQYFGPGTRLTVL.